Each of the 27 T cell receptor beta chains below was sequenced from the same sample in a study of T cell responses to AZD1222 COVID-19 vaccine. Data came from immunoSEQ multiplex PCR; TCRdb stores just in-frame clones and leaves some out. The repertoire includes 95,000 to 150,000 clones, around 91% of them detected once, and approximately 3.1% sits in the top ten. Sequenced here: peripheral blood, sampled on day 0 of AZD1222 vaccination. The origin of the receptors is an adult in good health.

The CDR3 region has the DNA TGTGCCTTCCCGCCGGTGAAGTACAATGAGCAGTTCTTC. It is translated as CAFPPVKYNEQFF. The V call is TRBV28, the J call TRBJ2-1; D call uncertain. The CDR3 is 13 residues long. Germline-derived CDR1 and CDR2 are MDHEN and SYDVKM. With 11 bases removed from V and 4 bases from J, the gap between germline ends came to 15 bases.

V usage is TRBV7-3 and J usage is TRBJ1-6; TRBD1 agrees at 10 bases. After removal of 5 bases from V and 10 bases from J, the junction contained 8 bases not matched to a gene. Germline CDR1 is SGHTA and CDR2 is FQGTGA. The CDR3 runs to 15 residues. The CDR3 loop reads CASSTTGGGSSPLHF. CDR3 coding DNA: TGTGCCAGCAGCACGACAGGGGGCGGGAGCTCACCCCTCCACTTT.

The CDR3 bases are TGTGCCAGCAGCTTGGGGAGAAGCCGGGAGCTGTTTTTT. It is translated as CASSLGRSRELFF. The genes are TRBV28 and TRBJ2-2, with a weak D call TRBD2 (5 bases). Trimming pared 6 bases from V and 9 bases from J, leaving 14 bases between. CDR1 MDHEN and CDR2 SYDVKM come from the germline V gene. This CDR3 comprises 13 residues.

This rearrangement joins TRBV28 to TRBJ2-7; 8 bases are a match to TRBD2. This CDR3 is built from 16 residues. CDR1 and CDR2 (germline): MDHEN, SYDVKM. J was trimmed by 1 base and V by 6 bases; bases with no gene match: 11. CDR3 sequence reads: CASSTGGTRNSYEQYF. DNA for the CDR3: TGTGCCAGCAGCACTGGCGGGACTAGAAATTCCTACGAGCAGTACTTC.

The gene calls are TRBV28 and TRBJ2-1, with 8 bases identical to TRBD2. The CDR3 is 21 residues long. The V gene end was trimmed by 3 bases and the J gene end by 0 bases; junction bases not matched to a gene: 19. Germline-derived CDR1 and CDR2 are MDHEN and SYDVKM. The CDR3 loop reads CASSFRLTRAGEKYSYNEQFF. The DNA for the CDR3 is TGTGCCAGCAGTTTTCGTCTCACTAGAGCGGGAGAGAAGTACTCCTACAATGAGCAGTTCTTC.

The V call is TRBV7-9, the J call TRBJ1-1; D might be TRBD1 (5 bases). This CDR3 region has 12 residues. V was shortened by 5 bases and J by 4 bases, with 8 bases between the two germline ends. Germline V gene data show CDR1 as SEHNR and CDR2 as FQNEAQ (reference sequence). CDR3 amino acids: CASSPQVTEAFF. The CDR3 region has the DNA TGTGCCAGCAGCCCACAGGTCACTGAAGCTTTCTTT.

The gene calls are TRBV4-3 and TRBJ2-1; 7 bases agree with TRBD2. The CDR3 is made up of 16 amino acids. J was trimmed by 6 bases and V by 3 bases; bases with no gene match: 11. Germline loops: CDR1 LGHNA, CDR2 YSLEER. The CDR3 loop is CASSHPGGGGPNEQFF. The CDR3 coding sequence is TGCGCCAGCAGCCACCCCGGTGGGGGAGGGCCCAATGAGCAGTTCTTC.

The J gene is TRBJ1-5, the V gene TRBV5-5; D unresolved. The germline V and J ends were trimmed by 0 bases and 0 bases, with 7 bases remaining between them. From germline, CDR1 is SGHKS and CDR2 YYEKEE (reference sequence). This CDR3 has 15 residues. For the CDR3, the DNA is TGTGCCAGCAGCTTGGGGTGGCATAGCAATCAGCCCCAGCATTTT. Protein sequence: CASSLGWHSNQPQHF.

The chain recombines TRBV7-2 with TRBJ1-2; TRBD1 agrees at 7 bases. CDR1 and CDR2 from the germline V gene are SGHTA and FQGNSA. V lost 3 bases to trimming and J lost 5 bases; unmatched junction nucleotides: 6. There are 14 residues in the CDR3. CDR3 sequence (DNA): TGTGCCAGCAGCTTTCGAGGGGGCGGGTATGGCTACACCTTC. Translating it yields CASSFRGGGYGYTF.

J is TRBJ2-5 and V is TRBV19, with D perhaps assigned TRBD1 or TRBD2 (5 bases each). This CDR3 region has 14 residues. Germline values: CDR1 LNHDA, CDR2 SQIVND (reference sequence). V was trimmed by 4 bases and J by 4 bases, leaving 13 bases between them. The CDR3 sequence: CASSTGAQGETQYF. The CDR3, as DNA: TGTGCCAGTAGTACCGGGGCCCAGGGAGAGACCCAGTACTTC.

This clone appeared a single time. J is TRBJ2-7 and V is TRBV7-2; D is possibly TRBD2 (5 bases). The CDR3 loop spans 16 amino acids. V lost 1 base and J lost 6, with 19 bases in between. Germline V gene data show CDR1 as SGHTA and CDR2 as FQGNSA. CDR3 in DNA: TGTGCCAGCAGCTTAGGGTGGTCTAGCCCCTCGGGCGAGCAGTACTTC. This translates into CASSLGWSSPSGEQYF.

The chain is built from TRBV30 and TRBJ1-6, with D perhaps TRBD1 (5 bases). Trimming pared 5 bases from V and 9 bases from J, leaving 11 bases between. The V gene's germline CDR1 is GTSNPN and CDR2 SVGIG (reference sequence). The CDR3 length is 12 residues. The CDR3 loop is CAWSLRVSPLHF. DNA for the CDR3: TGTGCCTGGTCACTCAGGGTTTCACCCCTCCACTTT.

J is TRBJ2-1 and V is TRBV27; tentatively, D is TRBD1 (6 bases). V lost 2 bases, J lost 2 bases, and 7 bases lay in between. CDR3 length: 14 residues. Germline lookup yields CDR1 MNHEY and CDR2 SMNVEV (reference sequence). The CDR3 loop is CASSLPGAYNEQFF. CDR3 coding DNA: TGTGCCAGCAGTTTACCAGGGGCCTACAATGAGCAGTTCTTC.

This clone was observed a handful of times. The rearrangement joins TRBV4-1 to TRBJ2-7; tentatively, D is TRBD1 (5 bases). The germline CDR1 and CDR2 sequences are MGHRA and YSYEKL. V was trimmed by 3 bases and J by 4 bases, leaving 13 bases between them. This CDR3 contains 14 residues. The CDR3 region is CASSQAKGRYEQYF. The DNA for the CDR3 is TGCGCCAGCAGCCAGGCCAAGGGGCGGTACGAGCAGTACTTC.

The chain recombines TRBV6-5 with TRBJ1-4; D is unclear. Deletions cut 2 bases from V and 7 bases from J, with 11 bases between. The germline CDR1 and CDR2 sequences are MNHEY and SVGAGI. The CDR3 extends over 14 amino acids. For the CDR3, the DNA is TGTGCCAGCAGTTACGGGGTTCCCAGTGAAAAACTGTTTTTT. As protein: CASSYGVPSEKLFF.

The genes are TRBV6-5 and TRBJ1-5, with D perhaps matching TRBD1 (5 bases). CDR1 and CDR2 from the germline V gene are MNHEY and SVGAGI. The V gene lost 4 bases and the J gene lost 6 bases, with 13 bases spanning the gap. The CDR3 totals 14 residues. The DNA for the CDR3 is TGTGCCAGCAGTTCCGGGGCCTCGGCTCAGCCCCAGCATTTT. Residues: CASSSGASAQPQHF.

DNA for the CDR3: TGTGCCAGCAGCGTAGCTCAAGGGTATAGCAATGAGCAGTACTTC. This sequence encodes CASSVAQGYSNEQYF. This rearrangement joins TRBV9 to TRBJ2-7; D is unclear. There are 15 residues in the CDR3. Trimming removed 0 bases at V and 7 bases at J, with 17 bases between. The V gene's germline CDR1 is SGDLS and CDR2 YYNGEE.

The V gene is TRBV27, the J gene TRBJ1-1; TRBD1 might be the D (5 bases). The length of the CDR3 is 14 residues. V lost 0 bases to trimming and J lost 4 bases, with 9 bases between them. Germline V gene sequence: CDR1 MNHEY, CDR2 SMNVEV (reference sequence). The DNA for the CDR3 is TGTGCCAGCAGTTTATCGGGGGATGCCACTGAAGCTTTCTTT. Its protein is CASSLSGDATEAFF.

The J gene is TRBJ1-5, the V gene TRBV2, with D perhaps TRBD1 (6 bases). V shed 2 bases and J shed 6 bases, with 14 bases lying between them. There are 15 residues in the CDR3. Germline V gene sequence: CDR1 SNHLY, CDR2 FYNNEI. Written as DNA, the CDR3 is TGTGCCAGCAGTGAACGGGGGGCAGTAGGTCAGCCCCAGCATTTT. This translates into CASSERGAVGQPQHF. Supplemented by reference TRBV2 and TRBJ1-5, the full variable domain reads EPEVTQTPSHQVTQMGQEVILRCVPISNHLYFYWYRQILGQKVEFLVSFYNNEISEKSEIFDDQFSVERPDGSNFTLKIRSTKLEDSAMYFCASSERGAVGQPQHFGDGTRLSIL.

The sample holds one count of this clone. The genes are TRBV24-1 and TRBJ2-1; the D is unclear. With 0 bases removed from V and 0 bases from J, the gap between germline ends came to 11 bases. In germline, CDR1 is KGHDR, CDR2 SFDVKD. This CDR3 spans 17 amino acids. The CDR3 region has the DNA TGTGCCACCAGTGATTTGCGGACCGATAGCTCCTACAATGAGCAGTTCTTC. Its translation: CATSDLRTDSSYNEQFF.

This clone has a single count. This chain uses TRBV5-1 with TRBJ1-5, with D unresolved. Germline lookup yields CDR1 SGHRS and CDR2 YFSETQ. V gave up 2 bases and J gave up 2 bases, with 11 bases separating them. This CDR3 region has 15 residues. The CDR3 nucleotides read TGCGCCAGCAGCTTTCGCCCTGGGGGCAATCAGCCCCAGCATTTT. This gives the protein CASSFRPGGNQPQHF.

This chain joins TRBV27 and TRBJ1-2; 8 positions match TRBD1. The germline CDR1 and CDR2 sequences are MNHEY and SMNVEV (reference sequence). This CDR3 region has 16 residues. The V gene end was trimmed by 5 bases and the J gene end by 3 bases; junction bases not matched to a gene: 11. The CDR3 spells CASSPPFRQGHYGYTF. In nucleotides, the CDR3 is TGTGCCAGCAGTCCCCCATTTAGACAGGGGCACTATGGCTACACCTTC.

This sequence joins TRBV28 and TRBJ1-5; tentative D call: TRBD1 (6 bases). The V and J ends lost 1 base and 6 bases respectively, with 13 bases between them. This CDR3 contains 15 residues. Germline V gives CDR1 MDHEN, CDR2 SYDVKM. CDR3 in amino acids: CASSLLGGGFQPQHF. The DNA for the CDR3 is TGTGCCAGCAGTTTATTAGGGGGGGGTTTTCAGCCCCAGCATTTT. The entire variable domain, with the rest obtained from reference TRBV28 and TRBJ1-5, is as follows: DVKVTQSSRYLVKRTGEKVFLECVQDMDHENMFWYRQDPGLGLRLIYFSYDVKMKEKGDIPEGYSVSREKKERFSLILESASTNQTSMYLCASSLLGGGFQPQHFGDGTRLSIL.

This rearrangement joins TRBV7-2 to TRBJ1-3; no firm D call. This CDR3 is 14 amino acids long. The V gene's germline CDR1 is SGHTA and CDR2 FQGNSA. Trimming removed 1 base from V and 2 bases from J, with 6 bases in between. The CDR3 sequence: CASSLGLAGNTIYF. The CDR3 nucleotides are TGTGCCAGCAGCTTAGGGTTAGCTGGAAACACCATATATTTT.

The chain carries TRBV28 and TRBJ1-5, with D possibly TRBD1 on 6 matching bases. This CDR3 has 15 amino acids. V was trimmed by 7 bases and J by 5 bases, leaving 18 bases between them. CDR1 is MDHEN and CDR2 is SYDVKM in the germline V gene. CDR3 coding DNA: TGTGCCAGCACCCTATTACAGGGTGGACATCAGCCCCAGCATTTT. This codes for CASTLLQGGHQPQHF.

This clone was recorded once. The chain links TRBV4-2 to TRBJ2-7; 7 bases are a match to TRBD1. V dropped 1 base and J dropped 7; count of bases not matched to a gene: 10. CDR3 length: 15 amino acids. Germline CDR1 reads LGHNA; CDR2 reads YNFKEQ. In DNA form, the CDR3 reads TGTGCCAGCAGCCAAGTCGCAGGGGGTAATCAGGAGCAGTACTTC. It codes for CASSQVAGGNQEQYF.

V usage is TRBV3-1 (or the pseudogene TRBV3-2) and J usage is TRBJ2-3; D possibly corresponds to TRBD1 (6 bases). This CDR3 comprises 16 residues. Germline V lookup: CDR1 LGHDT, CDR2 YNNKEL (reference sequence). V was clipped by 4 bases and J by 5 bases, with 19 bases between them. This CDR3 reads CASSPRPGQGGDTQYF. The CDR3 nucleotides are TGTGCCAGCAGCCCACGCCCGGGACAAGGGGGAGATACGCAGTATTTT.